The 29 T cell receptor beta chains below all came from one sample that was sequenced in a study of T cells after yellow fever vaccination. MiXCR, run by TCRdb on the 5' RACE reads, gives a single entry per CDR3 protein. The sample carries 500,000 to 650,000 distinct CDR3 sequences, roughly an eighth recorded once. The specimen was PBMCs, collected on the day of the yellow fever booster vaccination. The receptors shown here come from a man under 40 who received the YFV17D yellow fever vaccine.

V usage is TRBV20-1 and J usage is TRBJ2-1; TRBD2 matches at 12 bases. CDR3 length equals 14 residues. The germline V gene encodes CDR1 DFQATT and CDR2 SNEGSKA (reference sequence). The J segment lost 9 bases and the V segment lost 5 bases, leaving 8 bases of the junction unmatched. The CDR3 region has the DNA TGCAGTGCTGGCAGACTAGCGGGAGAGGGTGAGCAGTTCTTC. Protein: CSAGRLAGEGEQFF.

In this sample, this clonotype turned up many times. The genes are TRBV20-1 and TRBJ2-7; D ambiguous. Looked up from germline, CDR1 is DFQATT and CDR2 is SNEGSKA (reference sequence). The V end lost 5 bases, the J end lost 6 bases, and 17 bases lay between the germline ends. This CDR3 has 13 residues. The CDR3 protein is CSAPPGPTREQYF. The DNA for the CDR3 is TGCAGTGCTCCTCCGGGCCCGACCCGCGAGCAGTACTTC.

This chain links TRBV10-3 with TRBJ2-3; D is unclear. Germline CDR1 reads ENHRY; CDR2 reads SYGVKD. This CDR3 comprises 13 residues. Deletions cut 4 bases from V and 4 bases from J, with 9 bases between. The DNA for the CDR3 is TGTGCCATCAGTGGGCTAGACTCAGATACGCAGTATTTT. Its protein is CAISGLDSDTQYF.

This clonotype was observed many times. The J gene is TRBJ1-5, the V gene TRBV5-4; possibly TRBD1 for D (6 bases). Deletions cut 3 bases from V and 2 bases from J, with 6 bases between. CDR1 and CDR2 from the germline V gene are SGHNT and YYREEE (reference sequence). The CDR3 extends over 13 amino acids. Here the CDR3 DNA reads TGTGCCAGCAGCTCAGGGGGCAATCAGCCCCAGCATTTT. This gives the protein CASSSGGNQPQHF.

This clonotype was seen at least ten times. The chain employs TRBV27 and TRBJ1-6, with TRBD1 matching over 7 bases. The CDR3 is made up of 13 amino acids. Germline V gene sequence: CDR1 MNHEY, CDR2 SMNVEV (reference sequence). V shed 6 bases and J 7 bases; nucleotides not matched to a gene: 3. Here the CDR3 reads CASRGQRNSPLHF. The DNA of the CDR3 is TGTGCCAGCAGGGGACAGAGGAATTCACCCCTCCACTTT.

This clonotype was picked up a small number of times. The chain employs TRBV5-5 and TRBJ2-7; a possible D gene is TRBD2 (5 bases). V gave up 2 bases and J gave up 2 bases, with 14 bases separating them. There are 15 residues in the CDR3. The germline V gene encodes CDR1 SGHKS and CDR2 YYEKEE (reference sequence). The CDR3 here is CASSFGPGVAYEQYF. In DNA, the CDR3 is TGTGCCAGCAGCTTCGGGCCCGGGGTGGCCTACGAGCAGTACTTC.

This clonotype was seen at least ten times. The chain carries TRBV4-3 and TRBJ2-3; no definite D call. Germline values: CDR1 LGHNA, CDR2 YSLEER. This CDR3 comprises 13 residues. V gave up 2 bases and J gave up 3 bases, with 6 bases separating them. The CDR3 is CASSQLVTDTQYF. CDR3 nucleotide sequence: TGCGCCAGCAGCCAATTGGTGACAGATACGCAGTATTTT.

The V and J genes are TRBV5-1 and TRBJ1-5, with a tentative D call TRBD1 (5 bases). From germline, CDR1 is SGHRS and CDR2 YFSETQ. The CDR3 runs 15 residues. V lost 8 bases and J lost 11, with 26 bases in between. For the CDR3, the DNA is TGCGCCAGAAGCCCCTTGACGGACACGGGGGGGGCCCAGCATTTT. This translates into CARSPLTDTGGAQHF.

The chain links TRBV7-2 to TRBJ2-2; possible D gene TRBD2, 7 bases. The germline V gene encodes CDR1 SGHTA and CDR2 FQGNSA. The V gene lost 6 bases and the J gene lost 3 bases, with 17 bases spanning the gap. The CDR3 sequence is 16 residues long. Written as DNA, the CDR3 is TGTGCCAGCAGTCCCACCGGGGGGCTGGACACCGGGGAGCTGTTTTTT. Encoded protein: CASSPTGGLDTGELFF.

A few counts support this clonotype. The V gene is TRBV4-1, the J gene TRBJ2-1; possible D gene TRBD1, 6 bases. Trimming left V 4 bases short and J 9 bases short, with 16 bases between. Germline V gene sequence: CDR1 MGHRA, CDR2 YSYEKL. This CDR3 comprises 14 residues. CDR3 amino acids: CASSLTGGSAEQFF. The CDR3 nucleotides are TGCGCCAGCAGCCTGACTGGGGGCAGCGCTGAGCAGTTCTTC.

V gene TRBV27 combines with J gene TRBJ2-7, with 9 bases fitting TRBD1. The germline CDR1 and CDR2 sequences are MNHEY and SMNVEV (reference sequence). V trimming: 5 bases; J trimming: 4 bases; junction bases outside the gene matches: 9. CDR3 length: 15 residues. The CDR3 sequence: CASSPSGTGIYEQYF. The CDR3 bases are TGTGCCAGCAGTCCCTCCGGGACAGGGATTTACGAGCAGTACTTC.

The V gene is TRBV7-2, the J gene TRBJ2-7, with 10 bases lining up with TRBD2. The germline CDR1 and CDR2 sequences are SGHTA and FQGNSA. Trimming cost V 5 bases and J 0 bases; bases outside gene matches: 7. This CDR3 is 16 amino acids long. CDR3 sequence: CASSILGLADSYEQYF. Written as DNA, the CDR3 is TGTGCCAGCAGCATCCTCGGACTAGCGGACTCCTACGAGCAGTACTTC.

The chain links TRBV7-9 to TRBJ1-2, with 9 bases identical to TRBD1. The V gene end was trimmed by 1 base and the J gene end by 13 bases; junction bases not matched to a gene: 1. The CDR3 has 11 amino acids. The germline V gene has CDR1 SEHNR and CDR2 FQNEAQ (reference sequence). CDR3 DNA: TGTGCCAGCAGCTTAGGACAGGGGGGCACCTTC. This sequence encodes CASSLGQGGTF.

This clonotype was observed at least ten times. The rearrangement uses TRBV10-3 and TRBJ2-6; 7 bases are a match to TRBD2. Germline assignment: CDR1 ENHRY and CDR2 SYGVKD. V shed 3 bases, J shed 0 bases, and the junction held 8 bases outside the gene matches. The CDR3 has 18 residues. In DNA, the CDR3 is TGTGCCATCAGTGACGGACGGGGCGGGAGCTCTGGGGCCAACGTCCTGACTTTC. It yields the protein CAISDGRGGSSGANVLTF.

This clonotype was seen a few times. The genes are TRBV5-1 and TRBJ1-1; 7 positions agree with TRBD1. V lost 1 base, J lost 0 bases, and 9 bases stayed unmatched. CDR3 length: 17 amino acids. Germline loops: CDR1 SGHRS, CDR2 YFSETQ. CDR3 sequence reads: CASSLWGTVSLNTEAFF. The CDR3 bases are TGCGCCAGCAGCTTGTGGGGGACAGTTAGTTTGAACACTGAAGCTTTCTTT.

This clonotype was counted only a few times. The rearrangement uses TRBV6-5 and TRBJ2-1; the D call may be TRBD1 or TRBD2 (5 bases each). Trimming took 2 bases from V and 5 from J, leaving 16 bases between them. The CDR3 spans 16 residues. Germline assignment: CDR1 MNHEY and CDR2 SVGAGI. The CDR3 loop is CASSYRRATADNEQFF. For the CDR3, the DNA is TGTGCCAGCAGTTACAGACGGGCGACAGCGGACAATGAGCAGTTCTTC.

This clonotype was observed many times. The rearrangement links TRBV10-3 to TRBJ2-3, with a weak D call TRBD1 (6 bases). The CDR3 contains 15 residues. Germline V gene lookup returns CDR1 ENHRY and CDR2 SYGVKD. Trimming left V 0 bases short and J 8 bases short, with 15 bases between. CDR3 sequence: CAISESMGQKVTQYF. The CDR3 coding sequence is TGTGCCATCAGTGAGTCGATGGGACAAAAGGTTACGCAGTATTTT.

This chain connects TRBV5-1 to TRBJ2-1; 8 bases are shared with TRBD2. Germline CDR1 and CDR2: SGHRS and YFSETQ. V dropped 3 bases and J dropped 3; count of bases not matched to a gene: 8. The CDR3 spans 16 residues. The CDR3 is CASSWGMAGGYNEQFF. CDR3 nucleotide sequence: TGCGCCAGCAGCTGGGGTATGGCGGGAGGCTACAATGAGCAGTTCTTC.

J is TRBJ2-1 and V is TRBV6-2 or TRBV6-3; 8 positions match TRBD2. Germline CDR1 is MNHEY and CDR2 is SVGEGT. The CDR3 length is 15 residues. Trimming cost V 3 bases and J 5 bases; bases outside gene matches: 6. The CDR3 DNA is TGTGCCAGCAGTTATTCAGGACTAGCAAACAATGAGCAGTTCTTC. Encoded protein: CASSYSGLANNEQFF.

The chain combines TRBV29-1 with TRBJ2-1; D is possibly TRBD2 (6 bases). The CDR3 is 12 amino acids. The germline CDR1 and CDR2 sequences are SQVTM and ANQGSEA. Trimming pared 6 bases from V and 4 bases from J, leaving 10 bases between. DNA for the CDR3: TGCAGCGTGCCGGGAGCGTACAATGAGCAGTTCTTC. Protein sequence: CSVPGAYNEQFF.

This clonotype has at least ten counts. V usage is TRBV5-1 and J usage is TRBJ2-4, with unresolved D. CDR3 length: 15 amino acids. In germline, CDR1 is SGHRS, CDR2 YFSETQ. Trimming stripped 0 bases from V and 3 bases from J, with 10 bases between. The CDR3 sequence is CASSLVSPGKNIQYF. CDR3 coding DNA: TGCGCCAGCAGCTTGGTCTCCCCGGGCAAAAACATTCAGTACTTC.

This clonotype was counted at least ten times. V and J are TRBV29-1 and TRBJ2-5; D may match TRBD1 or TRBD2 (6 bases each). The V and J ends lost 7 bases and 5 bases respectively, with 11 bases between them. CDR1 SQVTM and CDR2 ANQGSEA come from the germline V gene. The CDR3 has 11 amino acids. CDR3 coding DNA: TGCAGCGATAGGGGGGCGGAGACCCAGTACTTC. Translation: CSDRGAETQYF.

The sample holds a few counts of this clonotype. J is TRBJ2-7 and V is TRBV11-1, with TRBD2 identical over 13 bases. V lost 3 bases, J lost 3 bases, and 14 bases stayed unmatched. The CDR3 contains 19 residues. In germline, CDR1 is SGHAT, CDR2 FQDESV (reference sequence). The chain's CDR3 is CASSLEPGLAGVGGYEQYF. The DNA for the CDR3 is TGTGCCAGCAGCTTGGAGCCAGGACTAGCGGGAGTTGGCGGCTACGAGCAGTACTTC.

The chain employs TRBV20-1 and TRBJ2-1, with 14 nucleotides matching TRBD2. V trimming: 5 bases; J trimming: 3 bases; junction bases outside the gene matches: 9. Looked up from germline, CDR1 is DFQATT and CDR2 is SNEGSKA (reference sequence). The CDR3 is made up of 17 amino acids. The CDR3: CSASGTSGSRIYNEQFF. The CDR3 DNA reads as TGCAGTGCTTCCGGGACTAGCGGGAGTAGGATCTACAATGAGCAGTTCTTC.

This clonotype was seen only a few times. Here the CDR3 DNA reads TGCAGTGCTAGAGATCCCCGAGACCCACCCTACGAGCAGTACTTC. Protein: CSARDPRDPPYEQYF. This rearrangement joins TRBV20-1 to TRBJ2-7; D call uncertain. CDR1 and CDR2 from the germline V gene are DFQATT and SNEGSKA (reference sequence). The CDR3 spans 15 residues. The ends were cut back, 0 bases at V and 2 bases at J, with 14 bases in the middle.

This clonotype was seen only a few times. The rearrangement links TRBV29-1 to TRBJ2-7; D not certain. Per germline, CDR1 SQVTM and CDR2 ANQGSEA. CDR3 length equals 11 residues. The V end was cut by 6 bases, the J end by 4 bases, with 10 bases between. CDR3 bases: TGCAGCGTCAAAACGGGTTACGAGCAGTACTTC. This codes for CSVKTGYEQYF.

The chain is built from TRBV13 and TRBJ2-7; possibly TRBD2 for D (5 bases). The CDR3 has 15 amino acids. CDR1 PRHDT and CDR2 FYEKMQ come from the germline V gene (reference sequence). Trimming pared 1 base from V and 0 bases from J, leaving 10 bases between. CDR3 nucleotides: TGTGCCAGCAGCTTAGACGTGGGGAGCTCCTACGAGCAGTACTTC. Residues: CASSLDVGSSYEQYF.

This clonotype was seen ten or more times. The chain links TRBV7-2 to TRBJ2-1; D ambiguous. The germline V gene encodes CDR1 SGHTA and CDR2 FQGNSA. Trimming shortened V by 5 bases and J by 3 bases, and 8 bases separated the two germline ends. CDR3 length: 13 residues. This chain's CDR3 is CASSQTGYNEQFF. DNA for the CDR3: TGTGCCAGCAGCCAGACTGGCTACAATGAGCAGTTCTTC.

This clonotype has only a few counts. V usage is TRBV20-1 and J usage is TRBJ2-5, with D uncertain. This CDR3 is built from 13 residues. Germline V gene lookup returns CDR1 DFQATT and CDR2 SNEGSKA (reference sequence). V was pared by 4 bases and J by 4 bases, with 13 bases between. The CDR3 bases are TGCAGTGCTAATATCGCCGGTCGAGAGACCCAGTACTTC. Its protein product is CSANIAGRETQYF.